What follows are 7 T cell receptor beta chains derived from one specimen sequenced in a study of T cells in Graves' hyperthyroidism and ophthalmopathy (dated by TCRdb to between 2018 and 2021). Library construction relied on multiplex PCR. Sequencing used an Illumina HiSeq 2000. Amplification of TCR beta CDR3 regions was carried out from RNA transcripts. A first-round RT-PCR of the TCR CDR3 used the HTBI primer set with the Qiagen OneStep RT-PCR kit. TCRdb passed the public sequencing reads through fastp at Q25 and MiXCR, retaining productive beta sequences. Each CDR3 protein appears once, grouped with its most common genes and DNA. This sample lists roughly 700,000 distinct CDR3 sequences; about 35% were detected once. The top ten clones comprise approximately 31% of the sample. Sequencing was done on a sample of blood. These receptors all stem from a woman in her thirties or forties with Graves' hyperthyroidism.

The chain has TRBV25-1 and TRBJ2-5; D ambiguous. Looked up from germline, CDR1 is MGHDK and CDR2 is SYGVNS. V was shortened by 6 bases and J by 5 bases, with 7 bases between the two germline ends. The CDR3 length is 11 residues. This CDR3 is CASRVTETQYF. The CDR3, as DNA: TGTGCCAGCAGGGTCACGGAGACCCAGTACTTC. Full variable domain (missing parts from reference TRBV25-1 and TRBJ2-5): EADIYQTPRYLVIGTGKKITLECSQTMGHDKMYWYQQDPGMELHLIHYSYGVNSTEKGDLSSESTVSRIRTEHFPLTLESARPSHTSQYLCASRVTETQYFGPGTRLLVL.

With respect to this clonotype: It may be a read error: a sequence one base away is much more abundant. The chain links TRBV19 to TRBJ1-5; no reliable D call. The V and J ends lost 5 bases and 6 bases respectively, with 8 bases between them. The CDR3 spans 12 residues. The germline V gene encodes CDR1 LNHDA and CDR2 SQIVND (reference sequence). The CDR3 spells CASSPQTQPQHF. In DNA form, the CDR3 reads TGTGCCAGTAGTCCTCAGACTCAGCCCCAGCATTTT.

V usage is TRBV14 and J usage is TRBJ1-2; no clear D gene. V shed 5 bases and J shed 8 bases, with 18 bases lying between them. The CDR3 loop spans 14 amino acids. Germline CDR1 and CDR2: SGHDN and FVKESK. Here the CDR3 reads CASSSSTSGRGYTF. Here the CDR3 DNA reads TGTGCCAGCAGCTCTTCGACGTCGGGTCGAGGCTACACCTTC.

This clonotype was seen a few times. This sequence joins TRBV5-1 and TRBJ2-2; D might be TRBD2 (5 bases). Germline CDR1 is SGHRS and CDR2 is YFSETQ. V dropped 5 bases and J dropped 4 bases, with 9 bases sitting between them. The CDR3 consists of 13 residues. CDR3 in amino acids: CASRYGGTGELFF. The CDR3 DNA reads as TGCGCCAGCAGATATGGAGGCACCGGGGAGCTGTTTTTT.

The chain carries TRBV7-2 and TRBJ1-1, with 7 nucleotides matching TRBD1. The CDR3 sequence is 13 residues long. V dropped 6 bases and J dropped 5; count of bases not matched to a gene: 6. Germline V lookup: CDR1 SGHTA, CDR2 FQGNSA. CDR3 in DNA: TGTGCCAGCAGGGGAACAGGGGAGACTGAAGCTTTCTTT. This codes for CASRGTGETEAFF.

The chain combines TRBV6-5 with TRBJ1-6; weak D call: TRBD1 (5 bases). Germline CDR1 MNHEY, CDR2 SVGAGI. Trimming left V 2 bases short and J 8 bases short, with 19 bases between. The CDR3 length is 17 residues. The CDR3 coding sequence is TGTGCCAGCAGTTACACTACCCACCGGGGCGGGTATTCACCCCTCCACTTT. Translation gives CASSYTTHRGGYSPLHF.

The count of this clonotype is one. The chain recombines TRBV28 with TRBJ2-7; a possible D gene is TRBD1 (6 bases). The germline CDR1 and CDR2 sequences are MDHEN and SYDVKM. CDR3 length equals 13 residues. V was shortened by 6 bases and J by 8 bases, with 17 bases between the two germline ends. CDR3 residues: CASSPGGRSQQYF. The CDR3 DNA sequence: TGTGCCAGCAGCCCTGGGGGCAGGAGCCAGCAGTACTTC.